One sample yielded the 20 T cell receptor beta chains listed below, sequenced in a study of shared clonotypes between healthy human individuals. Sequencing used immunoSEQ multiplex PCR; TCRdb keeps in-frame clones, though not all of them. The sample lists hundreds of thousands of clones; approximately 96% were seen once. Naivety among CD8 cells was defined by CD45RO negativity and positive CCR7 selection, thereby excluding terminally differentiated effector memory CD45RA+ cells. The specimen sequenced was naive CD8+ T cells sorted from blood. These receptor sequences come from a woman aged 25 to 39 in good health.

This clone showed up just once. The chain combines TRBV28 with TRBJ2-1, with D perhaps TRBD2 (5 bases). The CDR3 runs 13 residues. Deletions cut 5 bases from V and 5 bases from J, with 10 bases between. Per the germline V gene, CDR1 is MDHEN and CDR2 is SYDVKM. The chain's CDR3 is CASSPGYNNEQFF. The CDR3 coding sequence is TGTGCCAGCAGTCCGGGGTACAACAATGAGCAGTTCTTC.

The rearrangement links TRBV30 to TRBJ2-2; D is perhaps TRBD1 (6 bases). Germline V CDR1 and CDR2: GTSNPN, SVGIG (reference sequence). Trimming removed 0 bases from V and 6 bases from J, with 14 bases in between. This CDR3 has 15 amino acids. The CDR3 DNA reads as TGTGCCTGGAGTGTATACAGGGATTACGCCGGGGAGCTGTTTTTT. Residues: CAWSVYRDYAGELFF.

The rearrangement joins TRBV6-1 to TRBJ1-1; no firm D call. CDR3 length equals 13 residues. V was cut by 7 bases and J by 5 bases, with 14 bases left in between. Germline V gene lookup returns CDR1 MNHNS and CDR2 SASEGT. In nucleotides, the CDR3 is TGTGCCAGCAAGTACAGAGGGAGAACTGAAGCTTTCTTT. It specifies CASKYRGRTEAFF.

The rearrangement links TRBV15 to TRBJ2-1; a possible D gene is TRBD1 (6 bases). The CDR3 consists of 13 residues. V gave up 9 bases and J gave up 2 bases, with 11 bases separating them. Germline CDR1 and CDR2: LNHNV and YYDKDF (reference sequence). CDR3 amino acids: CATQGPTYNEQFF. The CDR3 region has the DNA TGTGCCACTCAGGGGCCAACCTACAATGAGCAGTTCTTC.

The chain recombines TRBV28 with TRBJ2-7, with TRBD2 matching 9 bases. The V and J ends lost 4 bases and 0 bases, in that order; junction bases with no gene match: 7. Germline loops: CDR1 MDHEN, CDR2 SYDVKM. There are 16 residues in the CDR3. CDR3 coding DNA: TGTGCCAGCAGTTCTAGCGGGAAGAACCTCTCCTACGAGCAGTACTTC. It encodes CASSSSGKNLSYEQYF.

The gene calls are TRBV5-1 and TRBJ2-2; TRBD1 might be the D (6 bases). This CDR3 is built from 16 residues. V dropped 1 base and J dropped 7 bases, with 17 bases sitting between them. The germline CDR1 and CDR2 sequences are SGHRS and YFSETQ. This CDR3 is CASSLRARGSGGELFF. CDR3 coding DNA: TGCGCCAGCAGCTTGCGGGCCAGGGGAAGCGGCGGGGAGCTGTTTTTT.

The gene calls are TRBV2 and TRBJ2-4, with 9 nucleotides matching TRBD2. The ends lost 10 bases at V and 7 bases at J; junction bases unmatched: 5. The CDR3 spans 12 residues. CDR1 SNHLY and CDR2 FYNNEI come from the germline V gene. The CDR3 region is CATGLAWNIQYF. Here the CDR3 DNA reads TGTGCCACGGGACTAGCATGGAACATTCAGTACTTC.

The gene calls are TRBV19 and TRBJ2-7; 7 bases match TRBD1. J was trimmed by 3 bases and V by 5 bases; bases with no gene match: 7. This CDR3 region has 14 residues. Germline lookup yields CDR1 LNHDA and CDR2 SQIVND (reference sequence). The CDR3 DNA is TGTGCCAGTAGTCTCGGACAGGCTGGCTACGAGCAGTACTTC. Its protein product is CASSLGQAGYEQYF.

The chain carries TRBV29-1 and TRBJ1-2, with unresolved D. Germline values: CDR1 SQVTM, CDR2 ANQGSEA. CDR3 length equals 13 residues. V lost 0 bases and J lost 2, with 7 bases in between. As DNA, the CDR3 is TGCAGCGTTGAAGATGGGCAGAACTATGGCTACACCTTC. Translating gives CSVEDGQNYGYTF.

This sequence joins TRBV11-3 and TRBJ2-7; D may be TRBD2 (5 bases). This CDR3 is built from 14 residues. Trimming removed 5 bases at V and 3 bases at J, with 14 bases between. From germline, CDR1 is SGHNT and CDR2 YENEEA. The CDR3 loop reads CASSPGRAGYEQYF. CDR3 DNA sequence: TGTGCCAGCAGCCCGGGAAGGGCTGGCTACGAGCAGTACTTC.

The chain has TRBV28 and TRBJ2-1; TRBD2 agrees at 14 bases. CDR1 and CDR2 from the germline V gene are MDHEN and SYDVKM. The CDR3 contains 24 residues. The V segment lost 3 bases and the J segment 0 bases; nucleotides outside the gene matches: 22. The CDR3 protein is CASSFSDVHVFSGTSGSSYNEQFF. CDR3 nucleotide sequence: TGTGCCAGCAGTTTTTCAGACGTGCATGTGTTCTCCGGGACTAGCGGGAGCTCCTACAATGAGCAGTTCTTC.

CDR3 loop: CASSFDRSNEAFF. CDR3 bases: TGCGCCAGCAGCTTCGACAGGAGCAACGAAGCTTTCTTT. The gene calls are TRBV5-1 and TRBJ1-1; the D gene is possibly TRBD1 (6 bases). Germline CDR1 is SGHRS and CDR2 is YFSETQ. With 2 bases removed from V and 8 bases from J, the gap between germline ends came to 13 bases. This CDR3 is built from 13 residues. The full variable domain, rest sourced from reference TRBV5-1 and TRBJ1-1, is KAGVTQTPRYLIKTRGQQVTLSCSPISGHRSVSWYQQTPGQGLQFLFEYFSETQRNKGNFPGRFSGRQFSNSRSEMNVSTLELGDSALYLCASSFDRSNEAFFGQGTRLTVV.

The chain employs TRBV7-9 and TRBJ2-7; no clear D. The CDR3 has 12 amino acids. V was cut by 5 bases and J by 2 bases, with 7 bases left in between. The germline gives CDR1 SEHNR, CDR2 FQNEAQ (reference sequence). This CDR3 is CASSLSTYEQYF. The CDR3 DNA reads TGTGCCAGCAGCCTATCTACCTACGAGCAGTACTTC.

V and J are TRBV4-1 and TRBJ2-1, with a weak D call TRBD1 (6 bases). The CDR3 is 14 amino acids. Per the germline V gene, CDR1 is MGHRA and CDR2 is YSYEKL. The V end was cut by 0 bases, the J end by 6 bases, with 9 bases between. CDR3 region: CASSQDRGGNEQFF. CDR3 coding DNA: TGCGCCAGCAGCCAAGACCGAGGGGGCAATGAGCAGTTCTTC.

The chain links TRBV2 to TRBJ1-1; D gene ambiguous. V dropped 7 bases and J dropped 3 bases, with 15 bases sitting between them. Germline V gives CDR1 SNHLY, CDR2 FYNNEI. CDR3 size: 14 residues. CDR3 in DNA: TGTGCCAGCAACCCTCGGGGTGTTGACACTGAAGCTTTCTTT. The encoded protein is CASNPRGVDTEAFF.

This rearrangement joins TRBV5-4 to TRBJ2-1; 8 bases line up with TRBD2. The CDR3 length is 16 residues. Germline CDR1 SGHNT, CDR2 YYREEE (reference sequence). The V gene end was trimmed by 4 bases and the J gene end by 7 bases; junction bases not matched to a gene: 13. This chain's CDR3 is CASSPRVAGFENEQFF. In DNA form, the CDR3 reads TGTGCCAGCAGCCCTCGTGTAGCGGGGTTTGAGAATGAGCAGTTCTTC.

The table lists this clone with a few counts. V gene TRBV28 combines with J gene TRBJ2-5; D perhaps matches TRBD1 (5 bases). V was pared by 3 bases and J by 1 base, with 6 bases between. In germline, CDR1 is MDHEN, CDR2 SYDVKM. This CDR3 is 13 amino acids long. The CDR3: CASSFDSQETQYF. The CDR3 DNA follows: TGTGCCAGCAGTTTTGACAGCCAAGAGACCCAGTACTTC. Full variable domain (missing parts from reference TRBV28 and TRBJ2-5): DVKVTQSSRYLVKRTGEKVFLECVQDMDHENMFWYRQDPGLGLRLIYFSYDVKMKEKGDIPEGYSVSREKKERFSLILESASTNQTSMYLCASSFDSQETQYFGPGTRLLVL.

The chain uses TRBV5-1 and TRBJ2-7, with D perhaps matching TRBD1 (6 bases). The CDR3 is made up of 17 amino acids. Looked up from germline, CDR1 is SGHRS and CDR2 is YFSETQ. V was clipped by 2 bases and J by 3 bases, with 21 bases between them. Here the CDR3 reads CASSFAGPATGHYEQYF. As DNA, the CDR3 is TGCGCCAGCAGCTTTGCGGGCCCGGCGACAGGACACTACGAGCAGTACTTC.

The chain joins TRBV7-9 to TRBJ2-1; TRBD2 might be the D (5 bases). Germline-derived CDR1 and CDR2 are SEHNR and FQNEAQ (reference sequence). The V gene lost 1 base and the J gene lost 9 bases, with 10 bases spanning the gap. This CDR3 comprises 13 residues. CDR3: CASSLDSRGEQFF. As DNA, the CDR3 is TGTGCCAGCAGCTTAGACTCACGGGGTGAGCAGTTCTTC.

The chain uses TRBV7-2 and TRBJ1-2; TRBD1 agrees at 9 bases. V was clipped by 3 bases and J by 4 bases; unmatched bases: 9. This CDR3 is 16 amino acids long. Looked up from germline, CDR1 is SGHTA and CDR2 is FQGNSA. The CDR3 spells CASSFTEGQGSYGYTF. The CDR3 nucleotides are TGTGCCAGCAGCTTTACTGAGGGACAGGGCTCCTATGGCTACACCTTC.